These 26 T cell receptor beta chains share one sample of origin, sequenced in a study of cytomegalovirus exposure and HLA in healthy donors. The PCR made use of 60 Vbeta and 13 Jbeta primers. TCRdb's table, derived via immunoSEQ multiplex PCR, lists solely in-frame clones and lacks some. The table shows more than 110,000 clones, with around 76% occurring only once. The sequenced sample consisted of PBMCs. The receptor set was obtained from a male donor in good health and CMV-seronegative.

The gene calls are TRBV5-1 and TRBJ2-7, with 7 bases aligning to TRBD1. CDR1 SGHRS and CDR2 YFSETQ come from the germline V gene. CDR3 length: 14 amino acids. Trimming at V came to 0 bases and at J to 4 bases, leaving 4 bases not matched to a gene. DNA for the CDR3: TGCGCCAGCAGCTTGGGAGGGGGCAATTACGAGCAGTACTTC. Translation gives CASSLGGGNYEQYF.

This rearrangement joins TRBV5-4 to TRBJ2-7; D gene ambiguous. This CDR3 comprises 14 residues. V lost 0 bases and J lost 1, with 8 bases in between. Germline assignment: CDR1 SGHNT and CDR2 YYREEE (reference sequence). CDR3 bases: TGTGCCAGCAGCTTGGCCGGGTTATCCTACGAGCAGTACTTC. It translates to CASSLAGLSYEQYF.

The chain joins TRBV30 to TRBJ2-5, with 9 nucleotides matching TRBD1. The V gene's germline CDR1 is GTSNPN and CDR2 SVGIG (reference sequence). The CDR3 contains 17 residues. V dropped 6 bases and J dropped 3; count of bases not matched to a gene: 17. The CDR3 DNA is TGTGCCTGCCAAAAGTTCAGCCCGGGACAGGGAAAAGAGACCCAGTACTTC. Encoded protein: CACQKFSPGQGKETQYF.

The CDR3 loop is CASSPRGGEYEQYF. CDR3 bases: TGTGCCAGCAGCCCACGCGGAGGGGAGTACGAGCAGTACTTC. V usage is TRBV7-8 and J usage is TRBJ2-7; a possible D gene is TRBD2 (6 bases). The CDR3 consists of 14 residues. V lost 5 bases and J 4 bases, leaving 15 bases between the germline ends. The V gene's germline CDR1 is SGHVS and CDR2 FQNEAQ.

The V and J genes are TRBV10-2 and TRBJ2-1; no definite D call. The V gene's germline CDR1 is WSHSY and CDR2 SAAADI. The CDR3 length is 14 residues. Between the trimmed V and J ends, which lost 7 bases and 7 bases, there was a span of 17 bases. CDR3 region: CASNRDPVTNEQFF. The CDR3, as DNA: TGCGCCAGCAACAGAGATCCAGTTACTAATGAGCAGTTCTTC.

This clone was picked up one time. This rearrangement joins TRBV5-6 to TRBJ2-3; no definite D call. V lost 0 bases to trimming and J lost 3 bases, with 11 bases between them. CDR3 length: 15 amino acids. Per germline, CDR1 SGHDT and CDR2 YYEEEE. The DNA of the CDR3 is TGTGCCAGCAGCTTGGATAGCTTCTTAACAGATACGCAGTATTTT. Protein product: CASSLDSFLTDTQYF.

Concerning this clone: One end of the junction fails to match germline, which may point to a read error. The chain recombines TRBV7-7 with TRBJ2-1; tentative D call: TRBD2 (5 bases). Germline CDR1 reads SSHAT; CDR2 reads FNYEAQ (reference sequence). CDR3 size: 14 residues. The CDR3 DNA is TGTGCTAGCAGCTTAAGCGAGGGCCTAGGGGAGCAGTTCTTC. Its translation: CASSLSEGLGEQFF.

The V and J genes are TRBV5-6 and TRBJ1-2; D may be TRBD1 (6 bases). The germline gives CDR1 SGHDT, CDR2 YYEEEE. This CDR3 is 14 amino acids long. Trimming removed 2 bases from V and 4 bases from J, with 12 bases in between. CDR3 sequence reads: CASSFRGDSYGYTF. The CDR3 coding sequence is TGTGCCAGCAGCTTCAGGGGTGATAGCTATGGCTACACCTTC.

This clone appeared a few times. The chain is built from TRBV7-9 and TRBJ2-7; 7 nucleotides line up with TRBD2. CDR3 length: 16 amino acids. Germline V gene sequence: CDR1 SEHNR, CDR2 FQNEAQ (reference sequence). Trimming at V came to 5 bases and at J to 2 bases, leaving 12 bases not matched to a gene. The CDR3 loop reads CASSRVGGGRAYEQYF. CDR3 DNA: TGTGCCAGCAGCCGCGTAGGAGGAGGGAGGGCCTACGAGCAGTACTTC.

The V and J genes are TRBV5-1 and TRBJ2-1; 7 bases are a match to TRBD1. CDR3 length: 16 amino acids. Losses at the gene ends were 6 bases for V and 2 bases for J; bases not matched to a gene: 11. Germline V gives CDR1 SGHRS, CDR2 YFSETQ. The CDR3 protein is CASMGVGGLTYNEQFF. The CDR3 nucleotides are TGCGCCAGCATGGGGGTAGGGGGCTTAACCTACAATGAGCAGTTCTTC.

V usage is TRBV6-4 and J usage is TRBJ1-2; 8 nucleotides line up with TRBD1. The CDR3 length is 14 residues. The V gene's germline CDR1 is MRHNA and CDR2 SNTAGT. The ends lost 3 bases at V and 6 bases at J; junction bases unmatched: 6. This CDR3 is CASSEVQGAHGYTF. The CDR3 bases are TGTGCCAGCAGTGAGGTTCAGGGGGCGCATGGCTACACCTTC.

The chain employs TRBV27 and TRBJ2-3; tentative D call: TRBD1 (6 bases). Germline V gene sequence: CDR1 MNHEY, CDR2 SMNVEV (reference sequence). CDR3 length equals 16 residues. The ends were cut back, 2 bases at V and 4 bases at J, with 16 bases in the middle. CDR3 amino acids: CASSLIGQSMADTQYF. The DNA for the CDR3 is TGTGCCAGCAGTTTAATCGGACAGTCCATGGCAGATACGCAGTATTTT.

The V call is TRBV7-6, the J call TRBJ1-1; a weak D match, TRBD1 (5 bases). V was shortened by 4 bases and J by 0 bases, with 12 bases between the two germline ends. Per the germline V gene, CDR1 is SGHVS and CDR2 is FNYEAQ. The CDR3 length is 15 residues. CDR3 in amino acids: CASSSPGGLNTEAFF. CDR3 coding DNA: TGTGCCAGCAGCTCCCCCGGGGGGTTGAACACTGAAGCTTTCTTT. The full variable domain, with the rest looked up from reference TRBV7-6 and TRBJ1-1, is GAGVSQSPRYKVTKRGQDVALRCDPISGHVSLYWYRQALGQGPEFLTYFNYEAQQDKSGLPNDRFSAERPEGSISTLTIQRTEQRDSAMYRCASSSPGGLNTEAFFGQGTRLTVV.

The V gene is TRBV4-2, the J gene TRBJ1-2; unclear D gene. V lost 0 bases to trimming and J lost 8 bases, with 10 bases between them. The CDR3 consists of 13 residues. Germline CDR1 reads LGHNA; CDR2 reads YNFKEQ. The CDR3 nucleotides are TGTGCCAGCAGCCAAGAGGCGGTTAGCGGCTACACCTTC. Amino acid sequence: CASSQEAVSGYTF.

The CDR3 loop reads CASSPTSGGSSYEQYF. The CDR3 nucleotides read TGTGCCAGCTCACCCACTAGCGGGGGATCCTCCTACGAGCAGTACTTC. The chain uses TRBV18 and TRBJ2-7; 11 positions match TRBD2. V was pared by 3 bases and J by 0 bases, with 4 bases of the junction left unmatched. Germline CDR1 KGHSH, CDR2 LQKENI. This CDR3 contains 16 residues.

The gene calls are TRBV19 and TRBJ2-1; 14 nucleotides align to TRBD2. Germline V gene sequence: CDR1 LNHDA, CDR2 SQIVND (reference sequence). After removal of 11 bases from V and 8 bases from J, the junction contained 14 bases not matched to a gene. The CDR3 extends over 16 amino acids. This CDR3 reads CASKRGTSGGWDEQFF. The DNA for the CDR3 is TGTGCCTCTAAACGAGGGACTAGCGGGGGCTGGGATGAGCAGTTCTTC.

The chain links TRBV28 to TRBJ2-3; D is perhaps TRBD1 (5 bases). Trimming removed 4 bases at V and 2 bases at J, with 16 bases between. CDR1 and CDR2 (germline): MDHEN, SYDVKM. The CDR3 is 16 amino acids. The DNA for the CDR3 is TGTGCCAGCAGTTCCCTAGGGGTACCCAACACAGATACGCAGTATTTT. Amino acids: CASSSLGVPNTDTQYF. Together with reference TRBV28 and TRBJ2-3, the CDR3 gives the full variable domain: DVKVTQSSRYLVKRTGEKVFLECVQDMDHENMFWYRQDPGLGLRLIYFSYDVKMKEKGDIPEGYSVSREKKERFSLILESASTNQTSMYLCASSSLGVPNTDTQYFGPGTRLTVL.

Only a few counts were recorded for this clone. The V gene is TRBV18, the J gene TRBJ1-2; D ambiguous. This CDR3 comprises 13 residues. Germline loops: CDR1 KGHSH, CDR2 LQKENI. V was shortened by 3 bases and J by 0 bases, with 5 bases between the two germline ends. CDR3 nucleotide sequence: TGTGCCAGCTCACCCCAGGCTAACTATGGCTACACCTTC. Translating gives CASSPQANYGYTF.

V is TRBV10-3 and J is TRBJ2-1; 10 bases map to TRBD2. J lost 1 base, V lost 3 bases, and 3 bases had no gene match. CDR1 is ENHRY, CDR2 SYGVKD, per germline. The CDR3 is 16 amino acids. The CDR3 protein is CAISESLAGSYNEQFF. CDR3 nucleotides: TGTGCCATCAGTGAATCACTAGCGGGGTCCTACAATGAGCAGTTCTTC.

The chain couples TRBV29-1 to TRBJ2-3; the D gene is possibly TRBD2 (6 bases). This CDR3 comprises 13 residues. Trimming pared 3 bases from V and 0 bases from J, leaving 7 bases between. In germline, CDR1 is SQVTM, CDR2 ANQGSEA. The CDR3 sequence is CSVDTSSTDTQYF. The CDR3 DNA reads TGCAGCGTTGATACTAGCAGCACAGATACGCAGTATTTT.

The chain joins TRBV29-1 to TRBJ2-7; 7 bases map to TRBD2. CDR3 length equals 17 residues. CDR1 is SQVTM and CDR2 is ANQGSEA in the germline V gene. The ends lost 2 bases at V and 0 bases at J; junction bases unmatched: 13. DNA for the CDR3: TGCAGCGTTGAAAGATTTGGGGGAGGGAGCTTCTCCTACGAGCAGTACTTC. The encoded protein is CSVERFGGGSFSYEQYF.

This chain uses TRBV9 with TRBJ1-1; a possible D gene is TRBD1 (5 bases). Per the germline V gene, CDR1 is SGDLS and CDR2 is YYNGEE. V lost 7 bases, J lost 3 bases, and 19 bases lay in between. The CDR3 has 15 residues. The CDR3 loop is CASGDYRGRHTEAFF. CDR3 nucleotide sequence: TGTGCCAGCGGGGACTATCGGGGGAGGCACACTGAAGCTTTCTTT. The variable domain in full, with the rest retrieved from reference TRBV9 and TRBJ1-1, is DSGVTQTPKHLITATGQRVTLRCSPRSGDLSVYWYQQSLDQGLQFLIQYYNGEERAKGNILERFSAQQFPDLHSELNLSSLELGDSALYFCASGDYRGRHTEAFFGQGTRLTVV.

The V and J genes are TRBV29-1 and TRBJ2-1, with D maybe TRBD2 (5 bases). The CDR3 consists of 15 residues. V was cut by 1 base and J by 4 bases, with 14 bases left in between. Germline values: CDR1 SQVTM, CDR2 ANQGSEA. Here the CDR3 reads CSVEGRGSPYNEQFF. The CDR3 coding sequence is TGCAGCGTTGAAGGGAGAGGGAGCCCTTACAATGAGCAGTTCTTC.

The chain combines TRBV7-2 with TRBJ2-3, with TRBD2 as a possible D gene (5 bases). The CDR3 loop spans 11 amino acids. Germline CDR1 reads SGHTA; CDR2 reads FQGNSA. V was clipped by 6 bases and J by 6 bases, with 7 bases between them. The CDR3 bases are TGTGCCAGCAGTCGCGGGGATACGCAGTATTTT. It yields the protein CASSRGDTQYF. Supplemented by reference TRBV7-2 and TRBJ2-3, the full variable domain reads GAGVSQSPSNKVTEKGKDVELRCDPISGHTALYWYRQSLGQGLEFLIYFQGNSAPDKSGLPSDRFSAERTGGSVSTLTIQRTQQEDSAVYLCASSRGDTQYFGPGTRLTVL.

This chain uses TRBV30 with TRBJ1-5; weak D call: TRBD1 (6 bases). CDR3 size: 13 residues. CDR1 is GTSNPN and CDR2 is SVGIG in the germline V gene (reference sequence). Trimming cost V 5 bases and J 5 bases, with 13 bases left between them. CDR3 in amino acids: CAWATGFDQPQHF. CDR3 nucleotides: TGTGCCTGGGCTACAGGGTTCGATCAGCCCCAGCATTTT.

In regard to this clone: The same CDR3 can be traced to other DNA sequences in this sample. This rearrangement joins TRBV30 to TRBJ1-6; D is ambiguous. The length of the CDR3 is 13 residues. The V gene's germline CDR1 is GTSNPN and CDR2 SVGIG (reference sequence). V lost 0 bases and J lost 7, with 7 bases in between. The CDR3 sequence: CAWSVPGNSPLHF. Here the CDR3 DNA reads TGTGCCTGGAGTGTACCGGGAAATTCACCCCTCCACTTT.